This entry concerns a single TCR beta chain. RNA was extracted with the RNeasy kit, and a quantity of 0.5 to 1 ug was reverse transcribed using random hexamers. Via MiXCR, TCRdb re-called the immunoSEQ multiplex PCR reads, giving one row per CDR3 protein. The repertoire holds 100,000 to 110,000 distinct CDR3 sequences, with roughly 96% as singletons. The V segment lost 6 bases and the J segment 6 bases; nucleotides outside the gene matches: 8. The V gene's germline CDR1 is SQVTM and CDR2 ANQGSEA. This CDR3 is built from 12 residues. The sample originates from a study of CD8 T cells in Susac syndrome. At the level of the study: Clinically active disease was present in five or six of the sequenced Susac syndrome patients. Eight of these patients were in remission.

This chain links TRBV29-1 with TRBJ2-7; TRBD2 matches 7 bases. Sequencing was carried out using CD8+ T cells from PBMCs. The receptor was isolated from a human donor with Susac syndrome. The DNA for the CDR3 is TGCAGCGTCCCGAAAACGGGGGGCGAGCAGTACTTC. The encoded protein is CSVPKTGGEQYF.